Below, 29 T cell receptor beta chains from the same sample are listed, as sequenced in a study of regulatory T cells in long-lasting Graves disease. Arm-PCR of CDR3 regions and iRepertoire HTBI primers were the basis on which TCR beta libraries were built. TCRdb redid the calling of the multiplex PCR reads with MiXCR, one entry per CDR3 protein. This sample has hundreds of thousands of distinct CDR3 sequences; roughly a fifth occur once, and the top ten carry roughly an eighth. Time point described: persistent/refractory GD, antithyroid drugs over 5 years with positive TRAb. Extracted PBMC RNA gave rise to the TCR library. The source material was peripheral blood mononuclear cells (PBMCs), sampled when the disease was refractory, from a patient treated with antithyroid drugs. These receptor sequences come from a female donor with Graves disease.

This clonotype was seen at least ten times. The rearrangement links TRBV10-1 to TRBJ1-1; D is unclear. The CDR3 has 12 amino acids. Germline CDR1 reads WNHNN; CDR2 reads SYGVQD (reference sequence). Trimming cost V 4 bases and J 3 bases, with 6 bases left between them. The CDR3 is CASSGSDTEAFF. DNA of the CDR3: TGCGCCAGCAGTGGGTCGGACACTGAAGCTTTCTTT.

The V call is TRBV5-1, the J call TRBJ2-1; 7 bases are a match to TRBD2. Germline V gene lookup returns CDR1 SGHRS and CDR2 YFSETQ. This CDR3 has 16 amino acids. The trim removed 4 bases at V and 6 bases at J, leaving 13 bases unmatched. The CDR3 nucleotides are TGCGCCAGCAGCCCTTTGTGGGGGAGGGCCCCCAATGAGCAGTTCTTC. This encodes CASSPLWGRAPNEQFF.

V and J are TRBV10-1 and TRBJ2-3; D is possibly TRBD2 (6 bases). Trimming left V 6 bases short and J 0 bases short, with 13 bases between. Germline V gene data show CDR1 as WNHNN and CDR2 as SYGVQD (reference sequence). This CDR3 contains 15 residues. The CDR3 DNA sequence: TGCGCCAGCAGCCCGACTAGATGGAGCACAGATACGCAGTATTTT. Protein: CASSPTRWSTDTQYF.

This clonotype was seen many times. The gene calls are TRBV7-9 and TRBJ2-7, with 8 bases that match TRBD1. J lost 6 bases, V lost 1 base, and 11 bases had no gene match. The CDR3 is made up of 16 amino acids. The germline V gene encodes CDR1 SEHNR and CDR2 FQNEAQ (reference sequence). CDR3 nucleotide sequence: TGTGCCAGCAGCTTAGTAGACGGACAGGGAAGGGTCGAGCAGTACTTC. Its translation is CASSLVDGQGRVEQYF. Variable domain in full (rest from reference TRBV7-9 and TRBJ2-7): DTGVSQNPRHKITKRGQNVTFRCDPISEHNRLYWYRQTLGQGPEFLTYFQNEAQLEKSRLLSDRFSAERPKGSFSTLEIQRTEQGDSAMYLCASSLVDGQGRVEQYFGPGTRLTVT.

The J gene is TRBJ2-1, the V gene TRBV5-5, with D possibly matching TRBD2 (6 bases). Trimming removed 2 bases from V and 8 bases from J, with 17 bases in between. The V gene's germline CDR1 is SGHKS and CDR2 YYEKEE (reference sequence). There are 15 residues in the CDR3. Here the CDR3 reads CASSFRDSGLDEQFF. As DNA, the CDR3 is TGTGCCAGCAGCTTCCGGGACTCAGGTTTAGATGAGCAGTTCTTC.

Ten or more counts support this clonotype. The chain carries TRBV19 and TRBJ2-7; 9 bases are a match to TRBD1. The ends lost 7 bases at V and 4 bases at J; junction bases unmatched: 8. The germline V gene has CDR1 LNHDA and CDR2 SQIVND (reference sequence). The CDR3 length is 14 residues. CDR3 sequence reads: CASKRTQGAYEQYF. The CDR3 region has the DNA TGTGCCAGTAAAAGGACACAGGGGGCGTACGAGCAGTACTTC.

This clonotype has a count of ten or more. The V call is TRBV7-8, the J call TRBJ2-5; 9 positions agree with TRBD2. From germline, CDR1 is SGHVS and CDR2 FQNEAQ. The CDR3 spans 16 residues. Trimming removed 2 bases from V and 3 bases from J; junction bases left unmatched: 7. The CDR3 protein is CASSLKRLAAKETQYF. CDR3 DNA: TGTGCCAGCAGCTTAAAGAGACTAGCGGCTAAAGAGACCCAGTACTTC.

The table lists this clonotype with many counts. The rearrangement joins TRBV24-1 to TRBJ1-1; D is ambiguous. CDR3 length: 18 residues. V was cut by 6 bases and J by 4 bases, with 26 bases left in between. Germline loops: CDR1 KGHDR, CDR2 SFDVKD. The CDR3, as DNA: TGTGCCACCAGTATCTATCCCTCCTCTTTCGGAAAGTTCACTGAAGCTTTCTTT. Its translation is CATSIYPSSFGKFTEAFF.

CDR3 in amino acids: CASSDDRVYTGELFF. The CDR3 DNA sequence: TGTGCCAGCAGTGACGACAGGGTTTACACCGGGGAGCTGTTTTTT. This chain connects TRBV6-1 to TRBJ2-2, with 7 bases fitting TRBD1. The CDR3 has 15 amino acids. V dropped 3 bases and J dropped 3; count of bases not matched to a gene: 4. CDR1 MNHNS and CDR2 SASEGT come from the germline V gene.

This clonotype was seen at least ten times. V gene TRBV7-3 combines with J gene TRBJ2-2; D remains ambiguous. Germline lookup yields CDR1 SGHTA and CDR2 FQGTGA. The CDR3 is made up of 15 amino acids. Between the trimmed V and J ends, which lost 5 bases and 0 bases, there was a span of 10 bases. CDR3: CASSPARANTGELFF. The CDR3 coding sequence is TGTGCCAGCAGCCCCGCTAGGGCGAACACCGGGGAGCTGTTTTTT.

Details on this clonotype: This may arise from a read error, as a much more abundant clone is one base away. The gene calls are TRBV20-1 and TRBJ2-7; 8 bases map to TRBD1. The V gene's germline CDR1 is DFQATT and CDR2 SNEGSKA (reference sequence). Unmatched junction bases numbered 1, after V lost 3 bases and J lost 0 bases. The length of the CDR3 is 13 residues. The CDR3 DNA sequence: TGCAGTGCTAGCGGGACAGGCTCCTACGAGCAGTACTTC. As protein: CSASGTGSYEQYF.

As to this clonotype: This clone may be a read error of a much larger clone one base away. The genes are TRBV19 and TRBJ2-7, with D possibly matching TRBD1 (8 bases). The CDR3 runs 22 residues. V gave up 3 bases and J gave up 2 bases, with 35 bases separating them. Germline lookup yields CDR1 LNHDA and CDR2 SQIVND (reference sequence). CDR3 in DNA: TGTGCCAGTAGTATGGAGGGGGGGACAGGCCGGCTTCTGGGACCCATAACCTACGAGCAGTACTTC. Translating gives CASSMEGGTGRLLGPITYEQYF.

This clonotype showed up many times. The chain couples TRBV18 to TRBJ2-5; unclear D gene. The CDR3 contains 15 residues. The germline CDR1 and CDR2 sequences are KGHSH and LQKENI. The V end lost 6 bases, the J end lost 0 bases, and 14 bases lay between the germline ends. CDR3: CASSHQSTNQETQYF. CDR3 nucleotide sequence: TGTGCCAGCTCGCACCAGTCGACAAACCAAGAGACCCAGTACTTC. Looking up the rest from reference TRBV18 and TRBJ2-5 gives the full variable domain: NAGVMQNPRHLVRRRGQEARLRCSPMKGHSHVYWYRQLPEEGLKFMVYLQKENIIDESGMPKERFSAEFPKEGPSILRIQQVVRGDSAAYFCASSHQSTNQETQYFGPGTRLLVL.

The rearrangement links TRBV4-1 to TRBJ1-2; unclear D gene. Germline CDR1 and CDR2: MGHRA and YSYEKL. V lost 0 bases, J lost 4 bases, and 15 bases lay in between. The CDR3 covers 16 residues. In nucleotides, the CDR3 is TGCGCCAGCAGCCAAGATCTTACTACCAGTCTCTATGGCTACACCTTC. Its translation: CASSQDLTTSLYGYTF.

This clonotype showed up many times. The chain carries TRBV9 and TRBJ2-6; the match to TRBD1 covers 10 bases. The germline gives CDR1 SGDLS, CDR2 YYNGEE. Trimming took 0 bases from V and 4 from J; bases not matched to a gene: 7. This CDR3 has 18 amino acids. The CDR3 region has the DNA TGTGCCAGCAGCGTAGGGGACAGGGGATTCTCCGGGGCCAACGTCCTGACTTTC. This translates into CASSVGDRGFSGANVLTF.

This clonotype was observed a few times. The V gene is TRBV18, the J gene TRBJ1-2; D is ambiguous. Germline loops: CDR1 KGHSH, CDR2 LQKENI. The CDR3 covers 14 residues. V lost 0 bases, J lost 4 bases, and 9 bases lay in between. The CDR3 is CASSPPQAGYGYTF. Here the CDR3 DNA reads TGTGCCAGCTCACCACCCCAGGCGGGCTATGGCTACACCTTC.

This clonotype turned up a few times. CDR3 in DNA: TGTGCCAGCAGCGCCACAGGGGCGTACCAAGAGACCCAGTACTTC. Residues: CASSATGAYQETQYF. The J gene is TRBJ2-5, the V gene TRBV6-1, with TRBD1 matching 7 bases. The CDR3 has 15 amino acids. V lost 6 bases, J lost 0 bases, and 7 bases stayed unmatched. Germline CDR1 MNHNS, CDR2 SASEGT.

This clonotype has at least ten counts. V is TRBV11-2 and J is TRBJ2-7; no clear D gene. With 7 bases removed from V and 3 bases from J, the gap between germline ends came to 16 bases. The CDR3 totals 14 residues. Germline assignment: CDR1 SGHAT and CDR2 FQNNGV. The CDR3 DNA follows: TGTGCCAGCACCTTTTCGGGCGGATTCTACGAGCAGTACTTC. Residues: CASTFSGGFYEQYF.

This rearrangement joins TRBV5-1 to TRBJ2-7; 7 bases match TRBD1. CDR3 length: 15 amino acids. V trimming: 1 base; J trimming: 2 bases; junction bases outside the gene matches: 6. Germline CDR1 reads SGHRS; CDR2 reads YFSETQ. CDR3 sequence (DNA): TGCGCCAGCAGCTTGCAGGGGGTCGGGACCTACGAGCAGTACTTC. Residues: CASSLQGVGTYEQYF.

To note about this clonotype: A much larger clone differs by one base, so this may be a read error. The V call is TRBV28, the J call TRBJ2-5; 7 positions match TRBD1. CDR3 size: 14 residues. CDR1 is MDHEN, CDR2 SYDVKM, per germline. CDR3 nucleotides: TGTGCCAGCGGCCCACAGGGGCCCCAAGAGACCCAGCACTTC. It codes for CASGPQGPQETQHF.

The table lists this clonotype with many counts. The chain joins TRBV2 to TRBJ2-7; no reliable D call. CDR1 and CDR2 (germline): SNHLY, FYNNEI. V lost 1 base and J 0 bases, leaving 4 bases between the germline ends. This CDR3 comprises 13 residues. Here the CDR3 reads CASSEGHSYEQYF. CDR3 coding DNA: TGTGCCAGCAGTGAAGGACACTCCTACGAGCAGTACTTC. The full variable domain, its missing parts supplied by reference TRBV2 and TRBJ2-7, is EPEVTQTPSHQVTQMGQEVILRCVPISNHLYFYWYRQILGQKVEFLVSFYNNEISEKSEIFDDQFSVERPDGSNFTLKIRSTKLEDSAMYFCASSEGHSYEQYFGPGTRLTVT.

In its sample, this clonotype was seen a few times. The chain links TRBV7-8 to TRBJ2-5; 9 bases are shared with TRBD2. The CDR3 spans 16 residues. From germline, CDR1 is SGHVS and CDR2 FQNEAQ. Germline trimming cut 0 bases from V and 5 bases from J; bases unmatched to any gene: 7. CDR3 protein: CASSLALAGLFETQYF. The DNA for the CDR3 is TGTGCCAGCAGCTTAGCCCTAGCGGGATTGTTCGAGACCCAGTACTTC. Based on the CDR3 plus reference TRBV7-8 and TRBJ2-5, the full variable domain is GAGVSQSPRYKVAKRGQDVALRCDPISGHVSLFWYQQALGQGPEFLTYFQNEAQLDKSGLPSDRFFAERPEGSVSTLKIQRTQQEDSAVYLCASSLALAGLFETQYFGPGTRLLVL.

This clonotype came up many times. The CDR3 region is CASSILYRNTGELFF. In nucleotides, the CDR3 is TGTGCCAGTAGTATACTATACAGGAACACCGGGGAGCTGTTTTTT. The V and J genes are TRBV19 and TRBJ2-2; D is undetermined. V lost 2 bases, J lost 1 base, and 8 bases lay in between. The CDR3 is 15 residues long. The germline V gene encodes CDR1 LNHDA and CDR2 SQIVND (reference sequence). Looking up the rest from reference TRBV19 and TRBJ2-2 gives the full variable domain: DGGITQSPKYLFRKEGQNVTLSCEQNLNHDAMYWYRQDPGQGLRLIYYSQIVNDFQKGDIAEGYSVSREKKESFPLTVTSAQKNPTAFYLCASSILYRNTGELFFGEGSRLTVL.

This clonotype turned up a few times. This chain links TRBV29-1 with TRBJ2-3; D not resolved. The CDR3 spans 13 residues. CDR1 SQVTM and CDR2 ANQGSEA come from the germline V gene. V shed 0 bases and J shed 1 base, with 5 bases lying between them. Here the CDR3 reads CSVEDPGTDTQYF. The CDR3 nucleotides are TGCAGCGTTGAAGATCCGGGCACAGATACGCAGTATTTT.

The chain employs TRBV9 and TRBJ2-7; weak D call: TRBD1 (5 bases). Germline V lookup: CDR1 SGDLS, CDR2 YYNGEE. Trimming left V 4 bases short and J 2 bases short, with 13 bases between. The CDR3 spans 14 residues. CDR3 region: CASSPQTVTYEQYF. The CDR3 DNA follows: TGTGCCAGCAGCCCCCAGACAGTGACCTACGAGCAGTACTTC.

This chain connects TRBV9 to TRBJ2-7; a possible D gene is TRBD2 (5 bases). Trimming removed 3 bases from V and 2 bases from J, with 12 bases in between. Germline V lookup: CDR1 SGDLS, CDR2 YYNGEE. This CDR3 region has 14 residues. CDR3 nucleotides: TGTGCCAGCAGCGCGGACCCCGGGGCCTACGAGCAGTACTTC. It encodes CASSADPGAYEQYF.

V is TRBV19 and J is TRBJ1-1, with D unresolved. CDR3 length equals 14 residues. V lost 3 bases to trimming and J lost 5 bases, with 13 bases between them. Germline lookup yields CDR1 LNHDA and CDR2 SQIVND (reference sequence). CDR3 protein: CASSMPGGGTEAFF. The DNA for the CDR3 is TGTGCCAGTAGTATGCCAGGAGGAGGGACTGAAGCTTTCTTT.

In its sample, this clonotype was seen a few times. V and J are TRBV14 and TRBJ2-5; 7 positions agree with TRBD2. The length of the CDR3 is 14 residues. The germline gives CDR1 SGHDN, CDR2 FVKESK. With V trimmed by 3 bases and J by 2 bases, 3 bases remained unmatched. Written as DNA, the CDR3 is TGTGCCAGCAGCCAGACTAGCCGTCAAGAGACCCAGTACTTC. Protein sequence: CASSQTSRQETQYF.

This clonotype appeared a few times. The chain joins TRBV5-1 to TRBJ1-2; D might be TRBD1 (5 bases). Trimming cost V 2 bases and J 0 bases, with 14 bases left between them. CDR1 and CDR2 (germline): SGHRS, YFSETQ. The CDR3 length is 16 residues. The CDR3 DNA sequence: TGCGCCAGCAGCTTTAAGACAGACTCTTCTAACTATGGCTACACCTTC. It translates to CASSFKTDSSNYGYTF.